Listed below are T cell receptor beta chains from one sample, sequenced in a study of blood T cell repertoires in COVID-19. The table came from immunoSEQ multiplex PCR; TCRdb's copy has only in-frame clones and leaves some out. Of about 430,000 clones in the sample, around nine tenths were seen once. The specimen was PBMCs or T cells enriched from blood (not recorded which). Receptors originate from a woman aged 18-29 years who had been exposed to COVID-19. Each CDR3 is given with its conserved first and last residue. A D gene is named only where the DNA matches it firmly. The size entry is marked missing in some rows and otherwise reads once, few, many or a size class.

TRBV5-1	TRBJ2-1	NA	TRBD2	TGCGCCAGCAGCTTGGCCGCTAGCGGGAGTAATTTCCGCGAGCAGTTCTTC	CASSLAASGSNFREQFF
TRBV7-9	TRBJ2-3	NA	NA	TGTGCCAGCAGCTCGGGAACAGATACGCAGTATTTT	CASSSGTDTQYF
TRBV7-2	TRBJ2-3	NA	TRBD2	TGTGCCAGCAGCGAACTTCAGCGGGGCATTAACACAGATACGCAGTATTTT	CASSELQRGINTDTQYF
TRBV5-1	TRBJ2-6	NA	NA	TGCGCCAGCAGCCCTACGAGATACTCTGGGGCCAACGTCCTGACTTTC	CASSPTRYSGANVLTF
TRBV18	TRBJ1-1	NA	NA	TGTGCCAGCTCACCGGCAACGGGGAAAATGAACACTGAAGCTTTCTTT	CASSPATGKMNTEAFF
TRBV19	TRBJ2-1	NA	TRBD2	TGTGCCAGTAGTACCCAGCGGGAGGGCCTAACATCCAGTGAGCAGTTCTTC	CASSTQREGLTSSEQFF
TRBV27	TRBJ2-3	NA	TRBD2	TGTGCCAGCAGCTATGACCGACTAGCAGCTAGCACAGATACGCAGTATTTT	CASSYDRLAASTDTQYF
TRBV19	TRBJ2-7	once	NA	TGTGCCAGTATGGGGCCTTCCTACGAGCAGTACTTC	CASMGPSYEQYF
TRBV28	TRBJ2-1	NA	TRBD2	TGTGCCAGCAGTTCTAGCGGGAGGGCCTACAATGAGCAGTTCTTC	CASSSSGRAYNEQFF
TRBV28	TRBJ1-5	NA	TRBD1	TGTGCCAGCAGGGCCTCCGGGACAGGGGCCGGCAATCAGCCCCAGCATTTT	CASRASGTGAGNQPQHF
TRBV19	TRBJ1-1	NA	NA	TGTGCCAGTAGAGATTACGCCCGGACACGGCGTGAAGCTTTCTTT	CASRDYARTRREAFF
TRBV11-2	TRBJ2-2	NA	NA	TGTGCCAGCAGCCACGTTGCGGGGAGCGGGGAGCTGTTTTTT	CASSHVAGSGELFF
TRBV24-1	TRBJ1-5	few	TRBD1	TGTGCCACCAGCGTAACTAGGACAGGGGGGAATCAGCCCCAGCATTTT	CATSVTRTGGNQPQHF
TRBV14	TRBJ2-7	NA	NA	TGTGCCAGCAGCCTTCGACACCCCTTTGAGCAGTACTTC	CASSLRHPFEQYF
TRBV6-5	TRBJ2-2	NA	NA	TGTGCCACTCTCGAGACGAACACCGGGGAGCTGTTTTTT	CATLETNTGELFF
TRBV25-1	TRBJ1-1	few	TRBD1	TGTGCCAGCAGCAGGGACAGGGTATCAGACACTGAAGCTTTCTTT	CASSRDRVSDTEAFF
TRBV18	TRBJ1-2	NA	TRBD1	TGTGCCAGCTCACCACAGGGGGCGAACTATGGCTACACCTTC	CASSPQGANYGYTF
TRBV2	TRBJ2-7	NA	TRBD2	TGTGCCAGCAGGGGATCATTAGCGGGGGCTAGCTACGAGCAGTACTTC	CASRGSLAGASYEQYF
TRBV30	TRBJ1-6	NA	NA	TGTGCCTGGAGCCAAAGGAGGGGATATAATTCACCCCTCCACTTT	CAWSQRRGYNSPLHF
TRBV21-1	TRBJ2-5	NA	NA	TGTGCCAGCAGCAAAGGCAGGGAGACCCAGTACTTC	CASSKGRETQYF
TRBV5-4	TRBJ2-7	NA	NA	TGTGCCAGCAGCCCGACAGTTAACTCCTACGAGCAGTACTTC	CASSPTVNSYEQYF
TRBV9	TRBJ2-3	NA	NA	TGTGCCAGCAGCGCCTCAACAGGGTGGGGCACAGATACGCAGTATTTT	CASSASTGWGTDTQYF
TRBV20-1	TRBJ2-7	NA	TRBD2	TGCAGTGCTAGTTCCGGGACTAGCGGGATAAACGAGCAGTACTTC	CSASSGTSGINEQYF
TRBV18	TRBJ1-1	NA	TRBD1	TGTGCCAGCTCGCCCTCTAGGGACAGAAAGAACACTGAAGCTTTCTTT	CASSPSRDRKNTEAFF
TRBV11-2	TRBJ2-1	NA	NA	TGTGCCAGCAGACGCAGGGTTCAGGGCTACAATGAGCAGTTCTTC	CASRRRVQGYNEQFF
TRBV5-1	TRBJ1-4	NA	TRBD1	TGCGCCAGCAGCCCCGGGATGACAGGGGCCGAAAAACTGTTTTTT	CASSPGMTGAEKLFF
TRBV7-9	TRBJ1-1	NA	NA	TGTGCCAGCAGCTTATACAGGAACACTGAAGCTTTCTTT	CASSLYRNTEAFF
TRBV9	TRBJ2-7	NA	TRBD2	TGTGCCAGCAGCACCCGACTAGCGGGGGAGTACGAGCAGTACTTC	CASSTRLAGEYEQYF
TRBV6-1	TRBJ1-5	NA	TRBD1	TGTGCCAGCAGTGAAGGAACAGGGGACAATCAGCCCCAGCATTTT	CASSEGTGDNQPQHF
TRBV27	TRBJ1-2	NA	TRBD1	TGTGCCAGCCGCGGACAGGGCCAAAACTATGGCTACACCTTC	CASRGQGQNYGYTF
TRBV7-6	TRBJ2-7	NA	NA	TGTGCCAGCAGCTTAGCAGTAGAACAGGTTAACGAGCAGTACTTC	CASSLAVEQVNEQYF
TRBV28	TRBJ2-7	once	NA	TGTGCCAGCAGTGAGCCCTACGAGCAGTACTTC	CASSEPYEQYF
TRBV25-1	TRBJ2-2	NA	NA	TGTGCCAGCAGATCGGACAGCCCGAACACCGGGGAGCTGTTTTTT	CASRSDSPNTGELFF
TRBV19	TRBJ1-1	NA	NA	TGTGCCAGTAGTGGCGGGGTGGCTGAAGCTTTCTTT	CASSGGVAEAFF
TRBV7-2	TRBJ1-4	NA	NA	TGTGCCAGCAGCTTAGAAGGGAGGGTGTCAGAAAAACTGTTTTTT	CASSLEGRVSEKLFF
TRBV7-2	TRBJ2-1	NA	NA	TGTGCCAGCAGCTTTATCCCCACAGGCGCCTACAATGAGCAGTTCTTC	CASSFIPTGAYNEQFF
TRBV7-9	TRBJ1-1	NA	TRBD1	TGTGCCAGCAGCTCCTTTGGACAGGGAGGTACTGAAGCTTTCTTT	CASSSFGQGGTEAFF
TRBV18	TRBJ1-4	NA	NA	TGTGCCAGCTCAGCAGGGGCAACTAATGAAAAACTGTTTTTT	CASSAGATNEKLFF
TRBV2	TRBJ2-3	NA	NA	TGTGCCAGCAGTGAAATTAGTGCTTCTCGCACAGATACGCAGTATTTT	CASSEISASRTDTQYF
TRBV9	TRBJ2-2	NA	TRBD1	TGTGCCAGCAGCGTTATGGACAGGGTCTCCGGGGAGCTGTTTTTT	CASSVMDRVSGELFF
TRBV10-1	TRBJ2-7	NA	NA	TGCGCCAGCAGTGATCTCACAGGGATCTACGAGCAGTACTTC	CASSDLTGIYEQYF
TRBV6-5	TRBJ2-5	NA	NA	TGTGCCAGCAGTTACTCGTTCAGCGGGGAGACCCAGTACTTC	CASSYSFSGETQYF
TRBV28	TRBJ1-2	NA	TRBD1	TGTGCCAGCAGCCAGGGACAGGGGAAGACCTATGGCTACACCTTC	CASSQGQGKTYGYTF
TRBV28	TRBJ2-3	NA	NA	TGTGCCAGCAGTCACTACACAGATACGCAGTATTTT	CASSHYTDTQYF
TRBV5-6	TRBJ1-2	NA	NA	TGTGCCAGCAGCTCGGGAGGGGTGACGAACTATGGCTACACCTTC	CASSSGGVTNYGYTF
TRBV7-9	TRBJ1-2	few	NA	TGTGCCAGCAGCTTAGCCCAGGGAGGCTATGGCTACACCTTC	CASSLAQGGYGYTF
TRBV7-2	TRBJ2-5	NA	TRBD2	TGTGCCAGCAGCATCAGGACTAGCGGGTTCCAAGAGACCCAGTACTTC	CASSIRTSGFQETQYF
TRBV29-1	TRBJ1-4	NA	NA	TGCAGCGTTGAAGGAGGGTCCAGGAGTGAAAAACTGTTTTTT	CSVEGGSRSEKLFF